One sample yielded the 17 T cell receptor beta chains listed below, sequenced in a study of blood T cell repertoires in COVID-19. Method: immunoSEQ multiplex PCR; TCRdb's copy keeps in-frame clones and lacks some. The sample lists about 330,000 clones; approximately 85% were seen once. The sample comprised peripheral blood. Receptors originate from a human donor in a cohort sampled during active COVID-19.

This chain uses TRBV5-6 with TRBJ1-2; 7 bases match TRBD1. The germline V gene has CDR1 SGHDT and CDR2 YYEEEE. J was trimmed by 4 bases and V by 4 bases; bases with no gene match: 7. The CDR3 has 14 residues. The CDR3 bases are TGTGCCAGCAGCCAAATGGGACAGCCCTATGGCTACACCTTC. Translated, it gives CASSQMGQPYGYTF.

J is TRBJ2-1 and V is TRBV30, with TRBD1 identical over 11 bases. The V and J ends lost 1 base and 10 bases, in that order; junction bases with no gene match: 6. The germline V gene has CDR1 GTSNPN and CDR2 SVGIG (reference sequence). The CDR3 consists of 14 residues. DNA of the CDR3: TGTGCCTGGAGTGCTAGGACAGGGGGCTTAGAGCAGTTCTTC. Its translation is CAWSARTGGLEQFF.

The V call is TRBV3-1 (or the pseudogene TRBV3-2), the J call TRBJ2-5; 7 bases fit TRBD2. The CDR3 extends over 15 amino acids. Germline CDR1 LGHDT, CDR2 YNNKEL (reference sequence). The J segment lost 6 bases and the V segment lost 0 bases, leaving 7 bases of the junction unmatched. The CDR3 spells CASSQDWEGAKTQYF. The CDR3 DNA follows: TGTGCCAGCAGCCAAGATTGGGAGGGCGCGAAGACCCAGTACTTC.

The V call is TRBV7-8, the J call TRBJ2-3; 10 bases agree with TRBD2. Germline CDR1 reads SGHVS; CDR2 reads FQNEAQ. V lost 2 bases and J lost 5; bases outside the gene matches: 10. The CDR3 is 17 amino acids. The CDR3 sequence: CASSLRALAGQGDTQYF. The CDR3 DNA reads TGTGCCAGCAGCTTAAGGGCACTAGCGGGGCAGGGAGATACGCAGTATTTT.

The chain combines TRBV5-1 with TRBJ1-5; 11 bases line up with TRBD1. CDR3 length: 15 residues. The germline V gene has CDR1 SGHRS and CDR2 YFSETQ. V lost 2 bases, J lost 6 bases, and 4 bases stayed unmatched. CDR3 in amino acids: CASSLGQGAGQPQHF. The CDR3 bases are TGCGCCAGCAGCTTAGGACAGGGGGCAGGTCAGCCCCAGCATTTT.

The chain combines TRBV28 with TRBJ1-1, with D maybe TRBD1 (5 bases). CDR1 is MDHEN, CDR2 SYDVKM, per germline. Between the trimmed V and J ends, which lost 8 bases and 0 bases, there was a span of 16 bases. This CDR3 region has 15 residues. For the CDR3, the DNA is TGTGCCAGCTCCCGTAGGGGAATAATGAACACTGAAGCTTTCTTT. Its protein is CASSRRGIMNTEAFF.

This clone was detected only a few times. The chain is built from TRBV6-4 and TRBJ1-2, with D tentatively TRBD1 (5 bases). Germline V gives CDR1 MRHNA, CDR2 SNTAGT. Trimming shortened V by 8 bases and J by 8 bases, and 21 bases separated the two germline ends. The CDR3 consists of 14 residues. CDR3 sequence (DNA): TGTGCCAGCGCGGCTCGGCAGGGTCAAAAAGGCTACACCTTC. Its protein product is CASAARQGQKGYTF.

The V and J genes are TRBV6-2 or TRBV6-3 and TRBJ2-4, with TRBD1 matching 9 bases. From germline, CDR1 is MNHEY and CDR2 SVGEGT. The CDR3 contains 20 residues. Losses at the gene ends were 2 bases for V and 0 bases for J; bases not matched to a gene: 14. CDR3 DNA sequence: TGTGCCAGCAGTTACCTACTCGGGACAGGGCTTGGGATAGCCAAAAACATTCAGTACTTC. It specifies CASSYLLGTGLGIAKNIQYF.

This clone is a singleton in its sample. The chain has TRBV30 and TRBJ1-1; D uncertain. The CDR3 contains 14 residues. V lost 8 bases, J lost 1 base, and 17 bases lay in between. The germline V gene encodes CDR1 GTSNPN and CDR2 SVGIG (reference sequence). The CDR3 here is CALNRWQKNTEAFF. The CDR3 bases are TGTGCCCTGAACCGCTGGCAGAAGAACACTGAAGCTTTCTTT.

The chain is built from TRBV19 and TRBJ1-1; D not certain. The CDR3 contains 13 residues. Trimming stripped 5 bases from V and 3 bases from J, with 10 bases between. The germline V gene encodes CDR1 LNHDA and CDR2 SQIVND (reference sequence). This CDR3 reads CASSLGRDTEAFF. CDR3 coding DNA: TGTGCCAGTAGTTTGGGGAGGGACACTGAAGCTTTCTTT.

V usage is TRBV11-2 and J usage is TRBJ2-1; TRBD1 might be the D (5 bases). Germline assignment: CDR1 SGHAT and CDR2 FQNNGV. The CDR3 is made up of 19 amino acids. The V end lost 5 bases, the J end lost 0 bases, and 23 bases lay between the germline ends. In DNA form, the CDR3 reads TGTGCCAGCAGCAAATGGAAAACGTTGGGGCCCAGCTCCTACAATGAGCAGTTCTTC. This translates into CASSKWKTLGPSSYNEQFF.

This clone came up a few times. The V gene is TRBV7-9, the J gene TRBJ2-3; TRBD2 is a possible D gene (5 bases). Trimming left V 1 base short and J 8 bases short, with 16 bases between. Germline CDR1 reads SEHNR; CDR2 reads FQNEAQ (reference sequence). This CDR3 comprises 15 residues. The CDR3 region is CASSLGGMALATQYF. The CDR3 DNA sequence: TGTGCCAGCAGCTTAGGAGGGATGGCGTTAGCTACGCAGTATTTT.

The CDR3 DNA reads TGCAGTGCTAGTTCTAAATCTAACTATGGCTACACCTTC. The encoded protein is CSASSKSNYGYTF. The J gene is TRBJ1-2, the V gene TRBV20-1; no clear D gene. CDR1 and CDR2 (germline): DFQATT, SNEGSKA (reference sequence). The CDR3 extends over 13 amino acids. V was trimmed by 3 bases and J by 0 bases, leaving 8 bases between them.

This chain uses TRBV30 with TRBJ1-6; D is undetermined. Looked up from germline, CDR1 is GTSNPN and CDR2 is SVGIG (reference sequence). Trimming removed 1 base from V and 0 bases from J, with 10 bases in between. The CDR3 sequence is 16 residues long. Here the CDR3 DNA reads TGTGCCTGGAGTGGACAAAAGAGCTCCTATAATTCACCCCTCCACTTT. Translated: CAWSGQKSSYNSPLHF.

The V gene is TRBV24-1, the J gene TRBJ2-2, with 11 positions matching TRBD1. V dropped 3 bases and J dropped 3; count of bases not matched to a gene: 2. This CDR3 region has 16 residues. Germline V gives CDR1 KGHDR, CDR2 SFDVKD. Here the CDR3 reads CATSDPGQGDTGELFF. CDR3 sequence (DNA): TGTGCCACCAGTGATCCGGGACAGGGGGACACCGGGGAGCTGTTTTTT.

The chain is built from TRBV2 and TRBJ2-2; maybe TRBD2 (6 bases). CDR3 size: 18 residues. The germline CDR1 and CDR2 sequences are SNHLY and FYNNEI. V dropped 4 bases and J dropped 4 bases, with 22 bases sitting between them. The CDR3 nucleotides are TGTGCCAGCAGTGCCCAACTAGCATTGTTGGTTTTCACCGGGGAGCTGTTTTTT. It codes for CASSAQLALLVFTGELFF.

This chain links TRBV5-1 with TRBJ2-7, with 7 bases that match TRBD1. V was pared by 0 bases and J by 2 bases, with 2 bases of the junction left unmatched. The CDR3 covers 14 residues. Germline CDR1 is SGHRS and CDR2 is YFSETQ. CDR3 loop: CASSLGTGPYEQYF. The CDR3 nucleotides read TGCGCCAGCAGCTTGGGGACAGGACCCTACGAGCAGTACTTC.